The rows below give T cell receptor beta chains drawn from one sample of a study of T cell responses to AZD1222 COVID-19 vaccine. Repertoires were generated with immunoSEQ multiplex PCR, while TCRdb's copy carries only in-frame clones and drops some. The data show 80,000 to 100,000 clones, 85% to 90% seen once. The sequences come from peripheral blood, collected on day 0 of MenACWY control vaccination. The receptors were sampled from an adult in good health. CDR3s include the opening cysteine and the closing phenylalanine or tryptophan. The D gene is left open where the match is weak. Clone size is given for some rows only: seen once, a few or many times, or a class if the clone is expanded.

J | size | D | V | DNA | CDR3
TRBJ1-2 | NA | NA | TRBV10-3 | TGTGCCATCAGTGAGGGAGGGACCTATGGCTACACCTTC | CAISEGGTYGYTF
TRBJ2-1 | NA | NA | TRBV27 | TGTGCCAGCAGTTTCGGCGGGGGCGATGAGCAGTTCTTC | CASSFGGGDEQFF
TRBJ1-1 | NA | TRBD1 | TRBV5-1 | TGCGCCAGCAGCCCGCATACAGGGGGAACTGAAGCTTTCTTT | CASSPHTGGTEAFF
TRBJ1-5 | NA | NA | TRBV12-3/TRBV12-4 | TGTGCCAGCAAGTACGGGGGCAATCAGCCCCAGCATTTT | CASKYGGNQPQHF
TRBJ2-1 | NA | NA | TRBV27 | TGTGCCAGCGCTGGGGGAAGCTCCTACAATGAGCAGTTCTTC | CASAGGSSYNEQFF
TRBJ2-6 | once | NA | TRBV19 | TGTGCCAGTAGTATCGGAGTGAGGGCCTCTGGGGCCAACGTCCTGACTTTC | CASSIGVRASGANVLTF
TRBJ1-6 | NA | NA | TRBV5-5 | TGTGCCAGCAGCGAGGAGAGGGATAATTCACCCCTCCACTTT | CASSEERDNSPLHF
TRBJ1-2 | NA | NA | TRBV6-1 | TGTGCCAGCAGTGAGAAGGAATGGTACGGATATGGCTACACCTTC | CASSEKEWYGYGYTF
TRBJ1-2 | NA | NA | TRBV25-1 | TGTGCCAGCAGTGTTCTTAACCGGGACTATGGCTACACCTTC | CASSVLNRDYGYTF
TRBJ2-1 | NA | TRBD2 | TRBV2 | TGTGCCAGCAGCGGGACTAGCGGGGGGGACAATGAGCAGTTCTTC | CASSGTSGGDNEQFF
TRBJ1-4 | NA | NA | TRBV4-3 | TGCGCCAGCAGCCAAGATTATGGTGCAACTAATGAAAAACTGTTTTTT | CASSQDYGATNEKLFF
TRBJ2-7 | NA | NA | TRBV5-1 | TGCGCCAGCAGCTTGGCCGAAGGCGTCTCCTACGAGCAGTACTTC | CASSLAEGVSYEQYF
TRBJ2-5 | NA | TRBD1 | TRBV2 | TGTGCCAGCAGTTACCCGGGACAGATCCAAGAGACCCAGTACTTC | CASSYPGQIQETQYF
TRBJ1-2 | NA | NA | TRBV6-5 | TGTGCCAGCAGTTCCGGGGCTAACTATGGCTACACCTTC | CASSSGANYGYTF
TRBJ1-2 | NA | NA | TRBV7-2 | TGTGCCAGCAGCTTAGGGGGTGGCGGCTACACCTTC | CASSLGGGGYTF
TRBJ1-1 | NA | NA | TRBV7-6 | TGTGCCAGCAGCCCGACATCCAACACTGAAGCTTTCTTT | CASSPTSNTEAFF
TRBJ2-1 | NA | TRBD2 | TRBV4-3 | TGCGCCAGCAGCTCTAGCGGGGGGAACAATGAGCAGTTCTTC | CASSSSGGNNEQFF
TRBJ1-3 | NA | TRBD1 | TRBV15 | TGTGCCACCAGCAGAGATGATCTTGGACAGGGAGGAAACACCATATATTTT | CATSRDDLGQGGNTIYF
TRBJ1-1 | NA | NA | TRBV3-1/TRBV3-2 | TGTGCCAGCAGCCCGAACGGTTTCCGTGCTTTCTTT | CASSPNGFRAFF
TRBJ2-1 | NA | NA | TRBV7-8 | TGTGCCAGCAGCTTAGGCGCGGTCCGGGCCAATGAGCAGTTCTTC | CASSLGAVRANEQFF
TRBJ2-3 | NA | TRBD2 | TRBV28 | TGTGCCAGCACGGGGGGGCGCACAGATACGCAGTATTTT | CASTGGRTDTQYF
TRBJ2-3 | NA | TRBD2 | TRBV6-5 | TGTGCCAGCAGCACCGGGACTAGGCTCACAGATACGCAGTATTTT | CASSTGTRLTDTQYF
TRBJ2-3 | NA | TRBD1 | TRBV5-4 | TGTGCCAGCAGCTGGGTGGGACAGGGTTCGGATACGCAGTATTTT | CASSWVGQGSDTQYF
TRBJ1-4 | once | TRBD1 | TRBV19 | TGTGCCACAAGGCAGGGGGTTTCGAACAGGGAAAAACTGTTTTTT | CATRQGVSNREKLFF
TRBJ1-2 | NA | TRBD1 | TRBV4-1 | TGCGCCAGCAGCCAAGATTGGGGACAGGCGTCGATTGGCTACACCTTC | CASSQDWGQASIGYTF
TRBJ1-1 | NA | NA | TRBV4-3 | TGCGCCAGCAGCCATCATAGCAGGGGCATAGGCACTGAAGCTTTCTTT | CASSHHSRGIGTEAFF
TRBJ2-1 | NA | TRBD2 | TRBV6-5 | TGTGCCAGCAGTTCCCGGACTAGCGGAACTGAGCAGTTCTTC | CASSSRTSGTEQFF
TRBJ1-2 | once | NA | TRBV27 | TGTGCCAGCAGTACTCAGGGGCACGGCTACACCTTC | CASSTQGHGYTF